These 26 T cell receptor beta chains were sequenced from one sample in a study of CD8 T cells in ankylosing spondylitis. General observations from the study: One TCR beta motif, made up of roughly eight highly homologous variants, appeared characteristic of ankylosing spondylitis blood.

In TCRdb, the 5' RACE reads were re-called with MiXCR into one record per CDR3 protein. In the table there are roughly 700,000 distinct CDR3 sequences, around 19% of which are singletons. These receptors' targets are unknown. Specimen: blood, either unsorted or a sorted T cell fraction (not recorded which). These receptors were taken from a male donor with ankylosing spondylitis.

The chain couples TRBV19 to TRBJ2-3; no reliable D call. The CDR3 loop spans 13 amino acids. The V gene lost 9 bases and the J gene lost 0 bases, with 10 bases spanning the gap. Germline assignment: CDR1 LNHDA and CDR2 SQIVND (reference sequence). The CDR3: CASSHQSTDTQYF. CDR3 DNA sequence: TGTGCCAGCTCCCACCAAAGCACAGATACGCAGTATTTT.

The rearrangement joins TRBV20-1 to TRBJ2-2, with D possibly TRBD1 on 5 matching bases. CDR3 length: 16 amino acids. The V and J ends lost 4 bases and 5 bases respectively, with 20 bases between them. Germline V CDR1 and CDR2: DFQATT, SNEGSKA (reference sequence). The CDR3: CSAMDTASKLTGELFF. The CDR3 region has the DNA TGCAGTGCTATGGACACCGCTTCTAAACTTACCGGGGAGCTGTTTTTT.

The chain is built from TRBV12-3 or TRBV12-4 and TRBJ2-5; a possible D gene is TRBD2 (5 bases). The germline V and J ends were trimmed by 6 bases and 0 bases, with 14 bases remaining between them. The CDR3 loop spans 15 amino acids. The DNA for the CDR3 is TGTGCCAGCAGACCGAGCGGCTTCTACCAAGAGACCCAGTACTTC. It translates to CASRPSGFYQETQYF.

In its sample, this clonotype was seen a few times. The DNA for the CDR3 is TGTGCCAGCAGTTACATACATCTATCCCTCCACTTT. This codes for CASSYIHLSLHF. The rearrangement joins TRBV6-6 to TRBJ1-6; D unresolved. The V gene lost 2 bases and the J gene lost 14 bases, with 10 bases spanning the gap. Germline V gene data show CDR1 as MNHNY and CDR2 as SVGAGI (reference sequence). The CDR3 is 12 amino acids.

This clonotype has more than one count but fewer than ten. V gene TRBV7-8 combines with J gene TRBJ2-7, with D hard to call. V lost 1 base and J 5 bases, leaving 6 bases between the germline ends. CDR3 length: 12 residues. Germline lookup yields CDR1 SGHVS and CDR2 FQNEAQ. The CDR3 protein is CASSLVPHEQYF. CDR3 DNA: TGTGCCAGCAGCTTAGTACCGCACGAGCAGTACTTC.

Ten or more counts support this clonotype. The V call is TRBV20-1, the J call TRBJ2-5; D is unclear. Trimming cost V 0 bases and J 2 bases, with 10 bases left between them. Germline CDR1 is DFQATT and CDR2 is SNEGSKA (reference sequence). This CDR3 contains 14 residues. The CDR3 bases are TGCAGTGCTAGAGATCGGGCACCACAAGAGACCCAGTACTTC. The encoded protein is CSARDRAPQETQYF.

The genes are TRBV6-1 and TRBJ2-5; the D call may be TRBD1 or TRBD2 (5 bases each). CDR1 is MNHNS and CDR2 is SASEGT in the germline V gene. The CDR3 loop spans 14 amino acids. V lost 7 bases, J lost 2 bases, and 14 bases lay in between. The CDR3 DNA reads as TGTGCCAGCAACTCCCCGGGGCAACAAGAGACCCAGTACTTC. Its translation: CASNSPGQQETQYF.

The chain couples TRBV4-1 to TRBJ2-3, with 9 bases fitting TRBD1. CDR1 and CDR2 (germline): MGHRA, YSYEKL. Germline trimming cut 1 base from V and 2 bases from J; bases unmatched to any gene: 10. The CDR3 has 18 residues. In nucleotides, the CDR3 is TGCGCCAGCAGCCAAGCGGGACAGGGAGGAGTGGTCACAGATACGCAGTATTTT. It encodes CASSQAGQGGVVTDTQYF.

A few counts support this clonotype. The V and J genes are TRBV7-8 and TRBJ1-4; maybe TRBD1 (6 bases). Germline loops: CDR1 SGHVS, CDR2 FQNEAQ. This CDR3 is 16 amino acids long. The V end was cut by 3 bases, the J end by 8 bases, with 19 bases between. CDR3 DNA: TGTGCCAGCAGCTTTATTAACTCACAGGGCAGGGAAAAACTGTTTTTT. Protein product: CASSFINSQGREKLFF.

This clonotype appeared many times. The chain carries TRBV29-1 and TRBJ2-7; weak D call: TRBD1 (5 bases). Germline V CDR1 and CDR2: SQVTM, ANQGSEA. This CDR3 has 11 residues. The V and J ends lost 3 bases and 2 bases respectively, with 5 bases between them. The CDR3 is CSVEGPYEQYF. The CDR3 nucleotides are TGCAGCGTTGAGGGGCCCTACGAGCAGTACTTC.

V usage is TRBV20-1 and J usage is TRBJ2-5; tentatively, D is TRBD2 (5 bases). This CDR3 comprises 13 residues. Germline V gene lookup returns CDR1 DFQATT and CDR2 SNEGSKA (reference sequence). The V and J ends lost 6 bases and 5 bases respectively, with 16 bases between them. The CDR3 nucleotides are TGCAGTGCGGGTAGCGCTCGTGGGGAGACCCAGTACTTC. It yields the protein CSAGSARGETQYF.

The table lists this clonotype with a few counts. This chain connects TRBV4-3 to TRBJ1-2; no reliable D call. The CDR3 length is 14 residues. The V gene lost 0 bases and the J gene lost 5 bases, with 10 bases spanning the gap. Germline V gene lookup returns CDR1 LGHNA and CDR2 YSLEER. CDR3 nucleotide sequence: TGCGCCAGCAGCCAAGATGCGGGGATTTATGGCTACACCTTC. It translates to CASSQDAGIYGYTF.

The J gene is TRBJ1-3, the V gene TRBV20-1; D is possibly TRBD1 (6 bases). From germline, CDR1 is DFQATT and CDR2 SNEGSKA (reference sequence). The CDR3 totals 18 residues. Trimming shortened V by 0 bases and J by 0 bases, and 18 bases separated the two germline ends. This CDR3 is CSARDLFDRLDSGNTIYF. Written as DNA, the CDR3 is TGCAGTGCTAGAGATTTGTTTGACAGGCTGGACTCTGGAAACACCATATATTTT.

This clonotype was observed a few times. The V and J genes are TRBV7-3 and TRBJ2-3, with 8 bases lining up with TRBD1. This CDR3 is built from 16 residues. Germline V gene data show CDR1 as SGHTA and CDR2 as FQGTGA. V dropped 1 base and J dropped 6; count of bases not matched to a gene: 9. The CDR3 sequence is CASSLKDRAFGDTQYF. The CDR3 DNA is TGTGCCAGCAGCTTAAAGGACAGGGCGTTTGGGGATACGCAGTATTTT.

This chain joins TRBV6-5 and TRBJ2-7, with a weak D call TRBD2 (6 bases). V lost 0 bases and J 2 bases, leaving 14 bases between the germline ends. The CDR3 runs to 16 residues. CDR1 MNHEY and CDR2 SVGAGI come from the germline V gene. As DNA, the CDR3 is TGTGCCAGCAGTTACTCGAGGGCAGGGAGGACCTACGAGCAGTACTTC. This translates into CASSYSRAGRTYEQYF.

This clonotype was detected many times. The chain's CDR3 is CASSFGQGETQYF. In nucleotides, the CDR3 is TGTGCCAGCAGCTTCGGACAGGGAGAGACCCAGTACTTC. The chain links TRBV11-1 to TRBJ2-5, with 8 bases aligning to TRBD1. The length of the CDR3 is 13 residues. V dropped 3 bases and J dropped 4; count of bases not matched to a gene: 1. The germline V gene has CDR1 SGHAT and CDR2 FQDESV (reference sequence).

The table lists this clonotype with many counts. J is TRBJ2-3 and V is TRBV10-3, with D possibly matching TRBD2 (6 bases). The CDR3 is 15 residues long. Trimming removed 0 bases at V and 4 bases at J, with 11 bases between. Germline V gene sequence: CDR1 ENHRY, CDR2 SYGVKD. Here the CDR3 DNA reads TGTGCCATCAGTGAGTCCGGGAGTGGGCCAGATACGCAGTATTTT. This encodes CAISESGSGPDTQYF.

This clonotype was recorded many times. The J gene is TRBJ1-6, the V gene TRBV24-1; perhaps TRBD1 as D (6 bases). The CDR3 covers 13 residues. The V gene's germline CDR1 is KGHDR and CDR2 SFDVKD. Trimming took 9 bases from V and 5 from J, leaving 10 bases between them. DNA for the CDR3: TGTGCCACCCCCGGGGGCGATAATTCACCCCTCCACTTT. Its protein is CATPGGDNSPLHF.

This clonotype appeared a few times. The CDR3 sequence: CSAVRAELKNIQYF. The CDR3 DNA reads TGCAGTGCCGTCCGGGCCGAGCTCAAAAACATTCAGTACTTC. The V gene is TRBV20-1, the J gene TRBJ2-4; D remains ambiguous. The V end lost 6 bases, the J end lost 3 bases, and 15 bases lay between the germline ends. The CDR3 sequence is 14 residues long. Germline lookup yields CDR1 DFQATT and CDR2 SNEGSKA (reference sequence).

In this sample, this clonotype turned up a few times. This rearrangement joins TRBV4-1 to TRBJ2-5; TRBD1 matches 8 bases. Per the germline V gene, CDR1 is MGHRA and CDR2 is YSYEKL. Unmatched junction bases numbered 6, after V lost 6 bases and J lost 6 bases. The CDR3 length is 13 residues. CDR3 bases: TGCGCCAGCAGACCTACAGGGGGGCAGACCCAGTACTTC. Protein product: CASRPTGGQTQYF.

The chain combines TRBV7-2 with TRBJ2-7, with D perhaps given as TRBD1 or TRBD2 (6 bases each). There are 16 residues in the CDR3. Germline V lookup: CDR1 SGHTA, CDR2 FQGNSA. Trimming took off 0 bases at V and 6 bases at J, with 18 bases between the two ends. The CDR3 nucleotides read TGTGCCAGCAGCTTAGCAGGAGCGTCGGGGGCAGCCGAGCAGTACTTC. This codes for CASSLAGASGAAEQYF.

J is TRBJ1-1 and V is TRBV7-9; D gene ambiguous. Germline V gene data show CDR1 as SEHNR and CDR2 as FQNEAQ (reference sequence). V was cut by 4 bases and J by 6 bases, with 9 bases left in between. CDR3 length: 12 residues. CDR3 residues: CASSSMTPEAFF. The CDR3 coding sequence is TGTGCCAGCAGCTCTATGACCCCTGAAGCTTTCTTT.

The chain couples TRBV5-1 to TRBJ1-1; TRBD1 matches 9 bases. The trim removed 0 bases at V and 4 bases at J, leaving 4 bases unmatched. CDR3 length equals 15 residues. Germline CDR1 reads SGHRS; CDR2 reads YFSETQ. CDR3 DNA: TGCGCCAGCAGCTTGGGACAGGGGGGGTTCACTGAAGCTTTCTTT. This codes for CASSLGQGGFTEAFF.

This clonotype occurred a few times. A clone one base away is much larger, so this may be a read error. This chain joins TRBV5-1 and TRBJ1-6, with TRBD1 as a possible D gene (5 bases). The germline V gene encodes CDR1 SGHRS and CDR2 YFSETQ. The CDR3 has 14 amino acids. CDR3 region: CASSSGTANSSLHF. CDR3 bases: TGCGCCAGCAGTTCCGGGACGGCTAATTCATCCCTCCACTTT. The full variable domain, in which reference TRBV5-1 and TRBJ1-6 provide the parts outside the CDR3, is KAGVTQTPRYLIKTRGQQVTLSCSPISGHRSVSWYQQTPGQGLQFLFEYFSETQRNKGNFPGRFSGRQFSNSRSEMNVSTLELGDSALYLCASSSGTANSSLHFGNGTRLTVT.

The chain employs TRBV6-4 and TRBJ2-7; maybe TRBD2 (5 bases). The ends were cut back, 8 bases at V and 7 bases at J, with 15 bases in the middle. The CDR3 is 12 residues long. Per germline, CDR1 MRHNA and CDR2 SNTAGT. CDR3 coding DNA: TGTGCCAGCGATTCCGGGGATTTGGAGCAGTACTTC. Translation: CASDSGDLEQYF.

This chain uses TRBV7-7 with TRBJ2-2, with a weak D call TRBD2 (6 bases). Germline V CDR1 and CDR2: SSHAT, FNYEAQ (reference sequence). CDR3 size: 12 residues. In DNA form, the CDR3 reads TGTGCTAGCCCCGGGGAGGTCGGGGAGCTGTTTTTT. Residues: CASPGEVGELFF.